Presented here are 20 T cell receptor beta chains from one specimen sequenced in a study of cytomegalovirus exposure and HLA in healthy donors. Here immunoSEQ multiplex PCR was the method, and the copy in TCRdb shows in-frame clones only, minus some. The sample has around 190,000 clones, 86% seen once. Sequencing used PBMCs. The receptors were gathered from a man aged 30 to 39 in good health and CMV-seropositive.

The CDR3 DNA reads TGTGCCAGCAGCGCTGAGAGCTCCTATAATTCACCCCTCCACTTT. It specifies CASSAESSYNSPLHF. This sequence joins TRBV6-1 and TRBJ1-6; D not certain. The germline CDR1 and CDR2 sequences are MNHNS and SASEGT. The CDR3 extends over 15 amino acids. Trimming took 6 bases from V and 0 from J, leaving 9 bases between them.

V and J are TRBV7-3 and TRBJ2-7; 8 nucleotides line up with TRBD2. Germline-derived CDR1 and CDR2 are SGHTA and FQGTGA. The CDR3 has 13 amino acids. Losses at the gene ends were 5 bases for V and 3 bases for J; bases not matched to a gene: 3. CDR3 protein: CASSTGRDYEQYF. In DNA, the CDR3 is TGTGCCAGCAGCACCGGGAGGGACTACGAGCAGTACTTC. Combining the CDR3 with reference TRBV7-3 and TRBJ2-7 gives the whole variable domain GAGVSQTPSNKVTEKGKYVELRCDPISGHTALYWYRQSLGQGPEFLIYFQGTGAADDSGLPNDRFFAVRPEGSVSTLKIQRTERGDSAVYLCASSTGRDYEQYFGPGTRLTVT.

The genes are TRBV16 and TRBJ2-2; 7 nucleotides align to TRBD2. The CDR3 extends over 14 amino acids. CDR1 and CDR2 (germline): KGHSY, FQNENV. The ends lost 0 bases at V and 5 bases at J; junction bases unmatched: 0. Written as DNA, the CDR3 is TGTGCCAGCAGCCAATCGCGGGGGACCGGGGAGCTGTTTTTT. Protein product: CASSQSRGTGELFF.

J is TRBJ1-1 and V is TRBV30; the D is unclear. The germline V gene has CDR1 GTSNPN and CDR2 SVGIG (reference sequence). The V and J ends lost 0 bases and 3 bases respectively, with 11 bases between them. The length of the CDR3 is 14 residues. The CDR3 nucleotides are TGTGCCTGGAGTGTACTACTGGGTGACACTGAAGCTTTCTTT. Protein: CAWSVLLGDTEAFF.

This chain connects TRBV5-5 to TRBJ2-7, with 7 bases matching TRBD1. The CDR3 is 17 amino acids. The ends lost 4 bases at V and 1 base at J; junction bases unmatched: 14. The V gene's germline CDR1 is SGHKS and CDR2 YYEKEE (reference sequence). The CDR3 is CASSPTVTAGGSYEQYF. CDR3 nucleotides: TGTGCCAGCAGCCCCACAGTCACGGCAGGGGGTTCCTACGAGCAGTACTTC.

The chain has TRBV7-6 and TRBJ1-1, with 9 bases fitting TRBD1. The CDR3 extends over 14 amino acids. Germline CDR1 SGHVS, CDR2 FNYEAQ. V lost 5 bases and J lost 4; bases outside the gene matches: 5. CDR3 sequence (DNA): TGTGCCAGCAGCCAGGACAGGGGTGGCACTGAAGCTTTCTTT. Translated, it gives CASSQDRGGTEAFF.

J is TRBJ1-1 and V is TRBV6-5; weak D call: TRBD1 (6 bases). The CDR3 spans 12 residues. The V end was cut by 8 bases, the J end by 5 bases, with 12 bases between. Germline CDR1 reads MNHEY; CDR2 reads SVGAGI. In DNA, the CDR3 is TGTGCCAGCGGGGGAGGGGGGACTGAAGCTTTCTTT. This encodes CASGGGGTEAFF.

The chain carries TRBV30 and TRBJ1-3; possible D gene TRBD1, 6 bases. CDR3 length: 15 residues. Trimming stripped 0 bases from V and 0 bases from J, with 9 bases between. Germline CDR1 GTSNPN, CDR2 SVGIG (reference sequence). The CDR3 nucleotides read TGTGCCTGGAGTGTAAGGGGGTCCTCTGGAAACACCATATATTTT. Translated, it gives CAWSVRGSSGNTIYF.

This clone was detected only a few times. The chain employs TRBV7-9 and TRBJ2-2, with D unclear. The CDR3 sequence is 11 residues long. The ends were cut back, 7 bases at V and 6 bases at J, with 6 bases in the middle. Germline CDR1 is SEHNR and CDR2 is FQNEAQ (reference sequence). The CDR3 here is CASTTSGELFF. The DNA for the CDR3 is TGTGCCAGCACCACATCCGGGGAGCTGTTTTTT.

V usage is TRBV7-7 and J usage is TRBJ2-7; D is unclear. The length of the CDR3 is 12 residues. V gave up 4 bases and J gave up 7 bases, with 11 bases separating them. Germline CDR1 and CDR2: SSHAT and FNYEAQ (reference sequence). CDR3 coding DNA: TGTGCCAGCAGCTCTAGGCCCCAGGAGCAGTACTTC. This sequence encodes CASSSRPQEQYF.

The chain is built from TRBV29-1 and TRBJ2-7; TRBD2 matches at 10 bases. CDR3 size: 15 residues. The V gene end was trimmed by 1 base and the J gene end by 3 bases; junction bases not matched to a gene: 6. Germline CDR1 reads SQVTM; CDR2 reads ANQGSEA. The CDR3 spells CSVEVGTSVNYEQYF. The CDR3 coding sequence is TGCAGCGTTGAAGTCGGGACTAGCGTGAACTACGAGCAGTACTTC.

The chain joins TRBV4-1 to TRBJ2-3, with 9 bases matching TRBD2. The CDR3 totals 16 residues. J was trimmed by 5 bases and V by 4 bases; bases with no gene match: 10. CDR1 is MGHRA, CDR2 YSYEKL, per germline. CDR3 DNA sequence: TGCGCCAGCAGCCTACCTCAGGGACTAGCAAGAGATACGCAGTATTTT. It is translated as CASSLPQGLARDTQYF.

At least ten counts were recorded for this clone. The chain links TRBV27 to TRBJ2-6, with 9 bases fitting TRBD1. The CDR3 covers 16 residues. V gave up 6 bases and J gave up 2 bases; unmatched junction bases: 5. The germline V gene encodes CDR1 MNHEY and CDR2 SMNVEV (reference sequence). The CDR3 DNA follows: TGTGCCAGCAGCAATACAGGGGGCGCTGGGGCCAACGTCCTGACTTTC. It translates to CASSNTGGAGANVLTF.

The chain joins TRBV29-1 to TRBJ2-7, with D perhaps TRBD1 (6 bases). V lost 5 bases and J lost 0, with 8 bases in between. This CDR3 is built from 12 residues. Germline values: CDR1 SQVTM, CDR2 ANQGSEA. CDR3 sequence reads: CSVTDSSYEQYF. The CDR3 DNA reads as TGCAGCGTTACGGACAGCTCCTACGAGCAGTACTTC.

CDR3 residues: CASSVTGTGRAEQYF. The CDR3, as DNA: TGTGCCAGCAGCGTTACCGGGACAGGGAGGGCCGAGCAGTACTTC. This chain links TRBV7-2 with TRBJ2-7; the match to TRBD1 covers 9 bases. The CDR3 totals 15 residues. J gave up 6 bases and V 5 bases, and 11 bases lay outside the gene matches. Looked up from germline, CDR1 is SGHTA and CDR2 is FQGNSA.

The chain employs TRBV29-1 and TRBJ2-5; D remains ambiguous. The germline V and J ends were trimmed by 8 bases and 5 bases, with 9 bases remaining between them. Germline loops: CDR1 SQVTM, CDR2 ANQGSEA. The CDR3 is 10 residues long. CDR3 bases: TGCAGCAGTGGGATGGAGACCCAGTACTTC. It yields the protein CSSGMETQYF.

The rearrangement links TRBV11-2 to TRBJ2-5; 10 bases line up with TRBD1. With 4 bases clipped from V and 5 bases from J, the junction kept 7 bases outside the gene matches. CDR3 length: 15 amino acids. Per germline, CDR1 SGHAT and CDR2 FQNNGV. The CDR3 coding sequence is TGTGCCAGCAGCTCCTGGACAGGGGGAGGGGAGACCCAGTACTTC. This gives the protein CASSSWTGGGETQYF.

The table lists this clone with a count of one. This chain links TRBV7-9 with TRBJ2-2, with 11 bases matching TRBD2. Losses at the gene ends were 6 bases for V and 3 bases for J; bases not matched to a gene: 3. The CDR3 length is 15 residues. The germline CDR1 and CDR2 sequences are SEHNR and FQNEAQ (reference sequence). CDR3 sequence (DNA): TGTGCCAGCAGTTCGGGACTAGCGGACACCGGGGAGCTGTTTTTT. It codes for CASSSGLADTGELFF. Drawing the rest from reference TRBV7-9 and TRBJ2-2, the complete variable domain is DTGVSQNPRHKITKRGQNVTFRCDPISEHNRLYWYRQTLGQGPEFLTYFQNEAQLEKSRLLSDRFSAERPKGSFSTLEIQRTEQGDSAMYLCASSSGLADTGELFFGEGSRLTVL.

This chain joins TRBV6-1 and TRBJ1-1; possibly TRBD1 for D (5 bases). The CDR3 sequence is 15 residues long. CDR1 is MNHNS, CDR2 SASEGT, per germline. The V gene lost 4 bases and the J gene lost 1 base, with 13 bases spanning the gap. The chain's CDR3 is CASSVQPTGNTEAFF. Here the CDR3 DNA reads TGTGCCAGCAGTGTACAACCTACAGGGAACACTGAAGCTTTCTTT.

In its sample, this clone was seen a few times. The CDR3 DNA follows: TGTGCCAGCAGCACAGGGGGATCAGCTGGCTACACCTTC. This translates into CASSTGGSAGYTF. The chain links TRBV25-1 to TRBJ1-2; the match to TRBD1 covers 8 bases. Germline lookup yields CDR1 MGHDK and CDR2 SYGVNS. The ends lost 6 bases at V and 7 bases at J; junction bases unmatched: 7. The CDR3 extends over 13 amino acids.